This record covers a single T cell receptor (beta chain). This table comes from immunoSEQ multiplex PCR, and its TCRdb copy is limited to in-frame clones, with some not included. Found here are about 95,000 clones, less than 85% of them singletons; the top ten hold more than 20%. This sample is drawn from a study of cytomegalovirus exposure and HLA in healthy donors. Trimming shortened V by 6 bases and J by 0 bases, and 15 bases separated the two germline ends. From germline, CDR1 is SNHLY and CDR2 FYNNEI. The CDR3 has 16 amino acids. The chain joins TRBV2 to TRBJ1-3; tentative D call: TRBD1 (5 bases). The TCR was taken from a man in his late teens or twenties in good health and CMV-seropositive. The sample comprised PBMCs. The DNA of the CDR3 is TGTGCCAGCAGGGCCGCGGGACTGAACTCTGGAAACACCATATATTTT. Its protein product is CASRAAGLNSGNTIYF.